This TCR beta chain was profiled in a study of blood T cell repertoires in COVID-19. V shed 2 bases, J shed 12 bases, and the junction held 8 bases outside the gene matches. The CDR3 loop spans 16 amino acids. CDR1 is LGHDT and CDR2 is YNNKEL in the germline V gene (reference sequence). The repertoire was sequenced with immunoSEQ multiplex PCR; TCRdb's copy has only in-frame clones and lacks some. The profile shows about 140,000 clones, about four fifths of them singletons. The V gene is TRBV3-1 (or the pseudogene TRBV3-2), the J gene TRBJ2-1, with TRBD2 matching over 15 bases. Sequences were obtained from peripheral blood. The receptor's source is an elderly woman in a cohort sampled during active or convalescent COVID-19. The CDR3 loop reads CASSQPGLAGGQGQFF. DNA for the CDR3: TGTGCCAGCAGCCAACCCGGACTAGCGGGGGGGCAGGGGCAGTTCTTC.